What follows are 11 T cell receptor beta chains derived from one specimen sequenced in a study of neoadjuvant anti-PD-1 for oral cavity cancer. Only in-frame clones appear in the TCRdb table, and some are missing; sequencing was by immunoSEQ multiplex PCR. In the table there are around 60,000 clones, approximately 80% of which are singletons. The specimen was PBMCs, collected before nivolumab (anti-PD-1) treatment. Source of these receptors: a person aged 40 to 85 with oral cavity squamous cell carcinoma.

This chain joins TRBV5-4 and TRBJ1-3; D is unclear. This CDR3 region has 14 residues. V lost 0 bases and J lost 2, with 6 bases in between. From germline, CDR1 is SGHNT and CDR2 YYREEE (reference sequence). CDR3 sequence (DNA): TGTGCCAGCAGCTTGGCCCTCCCTGGAAACACCATATATTTT. It specifies CASSLALPGNTIYF.

The chain uses TRBV7-2 and TRBJ2-1; no clear D. The length of the CDR3 is 13 residues. Germline loops: CDR1 SGHTA, CDR2 FQGNSA. The V end lost 0 bases, the J end lost 9 bases, and 9 bases lay between the germline ends. The CDR3, as DNA: TGTGCCAGCAGCTTAGCGGCCGCGGTTGAGCAGTTCTTC. This sequence encodes CASSLAAAVEQFF. The full variable domain, in which reference TRBV7-2 and TRBJ2-1 provide the parts outside the CDR3, is GAGVSQSPSNKVTEKGKDVELRCDPISGHTALYWYRQSLGQGLEFLIYFQGNSAPDKSGLPSDRFSAERTGGSVSTLTIQRTQQEDSAVYLCASSLAAAVEQFFGPGTRLTVL.

V usage is TRBV2 and J usage is TRBJ1-4; D not certain. CDR3 length equals 13 residues. V lost 4 bases and J lost 8, with 11 bases in between. Germline values: CDR1 SNHLY, CDR2 FYNNEI. The CDR3 loop is CASSAPTGEKLFF. The CDR3 DNA reads TGTGCCAGCAGTGCGCCGACGGGCGAAAAACTGTTTTTT.

This clone showed up just a few times. The chain recombines TRBV27 with TRBJ2-1, with 9 nucleotides matching TRBD2. V gave up 3 bases and J gave up 7 bases; unmatched junction bases: 7. This CDR3 region has 15 residues. Germline CDR1 and CDR2: MNHEY and SMNVEV (reference sequence). The CDR3 sequence is CASSFLAGASNEQFF. CDR3 DNA: TGTGCCAGCAGTTTCTTAGCGGGAGCCAGTAATGAGCAGTTCTTC.

V usage is TRBV11-3 and J usage is TRBJ2-3; D is unresolved. The V end was cut by 1 base, the J end by 2 bases, with 19 bases between. Germline V gene lookup returns CDR1 SGHNT and CDR2 YENEEA. The CDR3 runs to 18 residues. CDR3 loop: CASSLAPSGEGDTDTQYF. CDR3 coding DNA: TGTGCCAGCAGCTTAGCCCCATCCGGCGAAGGAGACACAGATACGCAGTATTTT.

The chain employs TRBV6-1 and TRBJ2-1; the D is unclear. The CDR3 is 14 residues long. V was clipped by 6 bases and J by 4 bases, with 13 bases between them. Germline loops: CDR1 MNHNS, CDR2 SASEGT. The CDR3 coding sequence is TGTGCCAGCAGCTCATCGACCCCTTACAATGAGCAGTTCTTC. It is translated as CASSSSTPYNEQFF.

This clone is judged medium-sized (0.01 to 0.1%). This chain uses TRBV4-1 with TRBJ2-4; a possible D gene is TRBD2 (6 bases). This CDR3 is built from 14 residues. Trimming removed 4 bases from V and 7 bases from J, with 14 bases in between. CDR1 MGHRA and CDR2 YSYEKL come from the germline V gene. This chain's CDR3 is CASSPSARVNIQYF. As DNA, the CDR3 is TGCGCCAGCAGCCCTAGCGCAAGAGTTAACATTCAGTACTTC.

The V and J genes are TRBV2 and TRBJ2-1; D unresolved. V lost 6 bases and J lost 7, with 10 bases in between. CDR3 length: 12 residues. The germline CDR1 and CDR2 sequences are SNHLY and FYNNEI. The CDR3 sequence is CASRGAANEQFF. In DNA form, the CDR3 reads TGTGCCAGCAGGGGCGCCGCTAATGAGCAGTTCTTC.

The chain recombines TRBV27 with TRBJ2-7; TRBD1 aligns across 8 bases. The length of the CDR3 is 15 residues. Germline V lookup: CDR1 MNHEY, CDR2 SMNVEV (reference sequence). With 5 bases clipped from V and 3 bases from J, the junction kept 9 bases outside the gene matches. This chain's CDR3 is CASSRSGGDIYEQYF. The CDR3 nucleotides read TGTGCCAGCAGTCGCTCAGGGGGCGATATCTACGAGCAGTACTTC.

This clone was recorded a few times. The DNA of the CDR3 is TGCGCCAGCAGCTTTCCGGGGCGAGAAGCTTTCTTT. It yields the protein CASSFPGREAFF. The chain has TRBV5-1 and TRBJ1-1; D is possibly TRBD1 (5 bases). V lost 2 bases to trimming and J lost 8 bases, with 10 bases between them. The CDR3 has 12 amino acids. Germline CDR1 reads SGHRS; CDR2 reads YFSETQ.

This chain uses TRBV30 with TRBJ1-3; D not resolved. The CDR3 sequence is 13 residues long. Germline V gives CDR1 GTSNPN, CDR2 SVGIG (reference sequence). The V end lost 1 base, the J end lost 8 bases, and 12 bases lay between the germline ends. The CDR3 nucleotides read TGTGCCTGGAGTGGCTCCCTTAGTTACACCATATATTTT. Translating gives CAWSGSLSYTIYF. The whole variable domain, remainder taken from reference TRBV30 and TRBJ1-3, is SQTIHQWPATLVQPVGSPLSLECTVEGTSNPNLYWYRQAAGRGLQLLFYSVGIGQISSEVPQNLSASRPQDRQFILSSKKLLLSDSGFYLCAWSGSLSYTIYFGEGSWLTVV.